The 23 T cell receptor beta chains given below trace back to one sample, sequenced in a study of neurological immune-mediated disorders (dated 2019 in TCRdb). Libraries were constructed by 5' RACE. Sequencing relied on an Illumina HiSeq 2500. Clones were called with MiXCR by TCRdb after fastp trimmed the public reads at Q25, and only in-frame beta chains were retained. Identical CDR3 protein sequences are pooled into one entry, listed with their most common genes and DNA. The sample has roughly 30,000 distinct CDR3 sequences on record, roughly 4.4% of them singletons. 20% to 25% of the sample goes to the ten largest clones. The source material was PBMCs. Receptors originate from a man between 18 and 29 years old in good health.

This clonotype was seen ten or more times. The chain recombines TRBV5-1 with TRBJ2-5; 7 bases fit TRBD1. This CDR3 is 16 amino acids long. Germline V gene sequence: CDR1 SGHRS, CDR2 YFSETQ. V lost 6 bases and J lost 3; bases outside the gene matches: 14. The CDR3 protein is CASNDIQGVVEETQYF. In DNA form, the CDR3 reads TGCGCCAGCAACGATATCCAGGGGGTAGTCGAAGAGACCCAGTACTTC.

This clonotype appeared many times. The chain employs TRBV6-1 and TRBJ2-1; weak D call: TRBD2 (5 bases). V lost 7 bases and J lost 7, with 11 bases in between. Germline-derived CDR1 and CDR2 are MNHNS and SASEGT. The CDR3 has 12 residues. CDR3 coding DNA: TGTGCCAGCACCGAGCGGATTAATGAGCAGTTCTTC. This codes for CASTERINEQFF.

The sample holds many counts of this clonotype. This chain links TRBV20-1 with TRBJ2-1; 7 bases are shared with TRBD2. The ends lost 3 bases at V and 6 bases at J; junction bases unmatched: 14. Germline V gene data show CDR1 as DFQATT and CDR2 as SNEGSKA (reference sequence). The length of the CDR3 is 16 residues. The DNA for the CDR3 is TGCAGTGCTAGCGAACTAGCGATTTCGGACGTCAATGAGCAGTTCTTC. Protein sequence: CSASELAISDVNEQFF.

This clonotype was observed at least ten times. The chain is built from TRBV6-5 and TRBJ2-3; D gene unclear. V shed 6 bases and J shed 6 bases, with 13 bases lying between them. Germline lookup yields CDR1 MNHEY and CDR2 SVGAGI. The CDR3 length is 13 residues. In DNA form, the CDR3 reads TGTGCCAGCAGGATGACAATCACCGATACGCAGTATTTT. This encodes CASRMTITDTQYF.

This clonotype was seen at least ten times. The chain is built from TRBV20-1 and TRBJ1-1, with D unresolved. Looked up from germline, CDR1 is DFQATT and CDR2 is SNEGSKA (reference sequence). The CDR3 loop spans 13 amino acids. V was shortened by 4 bases and J by 3 bases, with 12 bases between the two germline ends. CDR3 amino acids: CSAIRWRDTEAFF. Written as DNA, the CDR3 is TGCAGTGCTATACGATGGCGAGACACTGAAGCTTTCTTT.

This clonotype was detected many times. The J gene is TRBJ2-3, the V gene TRBV11-2, with D hard to call. The CDR3 is 12 residues long. V lost 2 bases to trimming and J lost 6 bases, with 6 bases between them. Germline V gives CDR1 SGHAT, CDR2 FQNNGV. The CDR3 spells CASSLNADTQYF. CDR3 sequence (DNA): TGTGCCAGCAGCTTAAATGCGGATACGCAGTATTTT.

The genes are TRBV6-5 and TRBJ1-1, with D perhaps TRBD1 (5 bases). CDR3 length: 13 amino acids. Germline V lookup: CDR1 MNHEY, CDR2 SVGAGI. The ends were cut back, 0 bases at V and 11 bases at J, with 13 bases in the middle. The CDR3, as DNA: TGTGCCAGCAGTTACTCGGTGACCGGGGGGGCTTTCTTT. It specifies CASSYSVTGGAFF.

This clonotype was observed at least ten times. V usage is TRBV11-2 and J usage is TRBJ1-2; D gene ambiguous. The CDR3 has 13 residues. CDR1 is SGHAT and CDR2 is FQNNGV in the germline V gene. Trimming removed 5 bases at V and 8 bases at J, with 15 bases between. The CDR3 coding sequence is TGTGCCAGCAGCCCTTCCGTGCCGGGAGGCTACACCTTC. Amino acid sequence: CASSPSVPGGYTF.

This clonotype was counted ten times or more. Here the CDR3 reads CSVAPGSYEQYF. In nucleotides, the CDR3 is TGCAGCGTTGCGCCAGGGAGCTACGAGCAGTACTTC. V gene TRBV29-1 combines with J gene TRBJ2-7; D tentatively fits TRBD1 or TRBD2 (5 bases each). Trimming removed 4 bases from V and 3 bases from J, with 10 bases in between. This CDR3 has 12 residues. CDR1 is SQVTM and CDR2 is ANQGSEA in the germline V gene.

The sample holds many counts of this clonotype. The chain's CDR3 is CASSTGQSTGQPQHF. The CDR3 DNA is TGTGCCAGCTCTACGGGACAGTCTACGGGTCAGCCCCAGCATTTT. The V call is TRBV18, the J call TRBJ1-5, with TRBD1 identical over 7 bases. V shed 6 bases, J shed 6 bases, and the junction held 11 bases outside the gene matches. CDR3 size: 15 residues. The germline V gene encodes CDR1 KGHSH and CDR2 LQKENI.

At least ten counts were recorded for this clonotype. The chain joins TRBV20-1 to TRBJ2-1; no clear D. V was trimmed by 5 bases and J by 1 base, leaving 15 bases between them. The CDR3 is 15 residues long. Per germline, CDR1 DFQATT and CDR2 SNEGSKA (reference sequence). The CDR3 sequence is CSAPRLGPSYNEQFF. The CDR3 coding sequence is TGCAGTGCTCCCAGGTTAGGGCCGTCCTACAATGAGCAGTTCTTC.

Ten or more counts support this clonotype. The V gene is TRBV5-1, the J gene TRBJ1-2, with 8 bases fitting TRBD1. The CDR3 has 14 amino acids. Germline CDR1 reads SGHRS; CDR2 reads YFSETQ. The V and J ends lost 4 bases and 6 bases, in that order; junction bases with no gene match: 8. CDR3 bases: TGCGCCAGCAGCCTAGGGACAGGTTGGGATGGCTACACCTTC. It translates to CASSLGTGWDGYTF.

There are many counts of this clonotype. The chain employs TRBV19 and TRBJ2-1; no firm D call. This CDR3 has 13 residues. Trimming pared 4 bases from V and 7 bases from J, leaving 11 bases between. Germline loops: CDR1 LNHDA, CDR2 SQIVND (reference sequence). This chain's CDR3 is CASSTQTSNEQFF. CDR3 DNA: TGTGCCAGTAGTACTCAGACAAGTAATGAGCAGTTCTTC.

This clonotype was seen many times. The CDR3 DNA reads TGCGCCAGCAGCTTGGTGGGGGCTGGGGCCAACGTCCTGACTTTC. Protein: CASSLVGAGANVLTF. The rearrangement links TRBV5-1 to TRBJ2-6; D tentatively fits TRBD1 or TRBD2 (5 bases each). The CDR3 has 15 amino acids. The germline gives CDR1 SGHRS, CDR2 YFSETQ. The ends were cut back, 0 bases at V and 2 bases at J, with 6 bases in the middle.

This clonotype was observed many times. The gene calls are TRBV5-5 and TRBJ2-3, with D hard to call. The ends were cut back, 0 bases at V and 5 bases at J, with 10 bases in the middle. There are 14 residues in the CDR3. Germline lookup yields CDR1 SGHKS and CDR2 YYEKEE (reference sequence). CDR3 sequence reads: CASSLELYRDTQYF. The CDR3 bases are TGTGCCAGCAGCTTGGAGCTTTACCGAGATACGCAGTATTTT.

Many counts were recorded for this clonotype. V usage is TRBV6-6 and J usage is TRBJ2-1; possibly TRBD2 for D (6 bases). This CDR3 has 14 amino acids. The germline V and J ends were trimmed by 7 bases and 8 bases, with 18 bases remaining between them. In germline, CDR1 is MNHNY, CDR2 SVGAGI (reference sequence). The CDR3 DNA follows: TGTGCCAGCAATTCACAGGATGGAGGGTATGAGCAGTTCTTC. Translating gives CASNSQDGGYEQFF.

This clonotype was recorded at least ten times. The V call is TRBV5-5, the J call TRBJ1-5, with D maybe TRBD1 (6 bases). Trimming removed 5 bases at V and 7 bases at J, with 16 bases between. The CDR3 loop spans 14 amino acids. Germline V gene sequence: CDR1 SGHKS, CDR2 YYEKEE (reference sequence). This CDR3 is CASRRGGTEQPQHF. In nucleotides, the CDR3 is TGTGCCAGCAGAAGGGGGGGGACGGAGCAGCCCCAGCATTTT.

This clonotype was counted ten times or more. The rearrangement joins TRBV20-1 to TRBJ2-3; 14 nucleotides agree with TRBD2. J gave up 1 base and V 6 bases, and 18 bases lay outside the gene matches. CDR3 length equals 20 residues. Germline V gene sequence: CDR1 DFQATT, CDR2 SNEGSKA (reference sequence). CDR3 sequence reads: CSARIPPGLAGDFGTDTQYF. The CDR3 nucleotides read TGCAGTGCCCGAATACCTCCGGGACTAGCGGGGGATTTCGGCACAGATACGCAGTATTTT.

At least ten counts were recorded for this clonotype. This sequence joins TRBV11-2 and TRBJ1-6, with 8 nucleotides matching TRBD1. Germline lookup yields CDR1 SGHAT and CDR2 FQNNGV. The CDR3 loop spans 13 amino acids. The V and J ends lost 4 bases and 13 bases, in that order; junction bases with no gene match: 6. In DNA form, the CDR3 reads TGTGCCAGCAGCTCGGACAGGGCTAACCCCCTCCACTTT. Its protein is CASSSDRANPLHF.

This clonotype was seen at least ten times. The V call is TRBV30, the J call TRBJ1-2; D not certain. Trimming removed 7 bases at V and 6 bases at J, with 9 bases between. This CDR3 has 10 amino acids. Looked up from germline, CDR1 is GTSNPN and CDR2 is SVGIG (reference sequence). For the CDR3, the DNA is TGTGCCTCCGCTGCCCATGGCTACACCTTC. This codes for CASAAHGYTF.

This clonotype was detected ten times or more. This chain uses TRBV20-1 with TRBJ1-3; tentative D call: TRBD1 (6 bases). The CDR3 spans 15 residues. From germline, CDR1 is DFQATT and CDR2 SNEGSKA (reference sequence). The ends were cut back, 3 bases at V and 0 bases at J, with 12 bases in the middle. The CDR3 DNA is TGCAGTGCTAGGGGGGGGCTGAGCTCTGGAAACACCATATATTTT. This translates into CSARGGLSSGNTIYF.

This clonotype is judged medium-sized. V and J are TRBV4-1 and TRBJ1-5, with 10 bases fitting TRBD1. V was pared by 3 bases and J by 7 bases, with 6 bases of the junction left unmatched. The V gene's germline CDR1 is MGHRA and CDR2 YSYEKL. This CDR3 is 15 amino acids long. The CDR3 loop reads CASSQARTGGQPQHF. Written as DNA, the CDR3 is TGCGCCAGCAGCCAGGCCAGGACAGGGGGACAGCCCCAGCATTTT.

This clonotype was recorded many times. The V and J genes are TRBV11-2 and TRBJ2-7; D possibly corresponds to TRBD2 (7 bases). Germline CDR1 is SGHAT and CDR2 is FQNNGV. This CDR3 region has 15 residues. V was cut by 2 bases and J by 1 base, with 12 bases left in between. CDR3 nucleotide sequence: TGTGCCAGCAGCTTACACGGGGGGCGATCCTACGAGCAGTACTTC. Its protein is CASSLHGGRSYEQYF.